This TCR beta chain appears in the sequencing data of a study of CD8+ T cells in alopecia areata. On the study more broadly: People stayed on tofacitinib for 6 to 18 months, then stopped the drug for 6 months.

Germline V gene lookup returns CDR1 SGHNT and CDR2 YYREEE (reference sequence). This CDR3 spans 14 amino acids. The V and J ends lost 0 bases and 0 bases respectively, with 7 bases between them. As to treatment: oral pan-JAK inhibitor, 5-10 mg twice daily. Peripheral blood and lesional scalp punch biopsies came from alopecia areata patients. The sorting of PBMCs gave CD4+ and CD8+ T cells. It was cDNA, reverse transcribed from extracted RNA, that served as the sequencing template. Assay used: immunoSEQ multiplex PCR; TCRdb lists only in-frame clones, some missing. The sample has about 300,000 clones; roughly 60% are singletons. Points on this clone: Its antigen is still unknown. Other DNA sequences within the sample encode an identical CDR3.

Study conclusions and caveats: How baseline CD8+ expansion relates to response remains uncertain (there was one nonresponder).

This TCR derives from a human donor with alopecia areata. Sequencing was performed on CD4+ T cells sorted from blood, taken at week 24, from a patient treated with tofacitinib. The V call is TRBV5-4, the J call TRBJ2-7; no definite D call. CDR3 sequence: CASSLDSGSYEQYF. The CDR3 DNA reads TGTGCCAGCAGCTTGGATTCAGGCTCCTACGAGCAGTACTTC.